The 30 T cell receptor beta chains in this list originate from one sample, sequenced in a study of cytomegalovirus exposure and HLA in healthy donors. Vbeta (60) and Jbeta (13) primers were used in the PCR. TCRdb's copy holds only in-frame clones and misses some; the assay was immunoSEQ multiplex PCR. The sample shows about 200,000 clones, around 79% of them seen only once. Sequencing was carried out using PBMCs. The receptors come from a girl aged 2 to 9 in good health and CMV-seronegative.

Only a few counts were recorded for this clone. The chain carries TRBV7-9 and TRBJ1-4, with D perhaps TRBD1 (6 bases). Germline CDR1 is SEHNR and CDR2 is FQNEAQ (reference sequence). Trimming pared 4 bases from V and 3 bases from J, leaving 9 bases between. The CDR3 is 14 amino acids. CDR3 amino acids: CASSSGQANEKLFF. CDR3 coding DNA: TGTGCCAGCAGCTCGGGACAAGCTAATGAAAAACTGTTTTTT.

As for this clone: The identical CDR3 is also encoded by other nucleotide sequences in the sample. The rearrangement joins TRBV6-5 to TRBJ2-1; D remains unclear. Germline assignment: CDR1 MNHEY and CDR2 SVGAGI. The CDR3 spans 13 residues. V lost 3 bases, J lost 0 bases, and 3 bases lay in between. The CDR3 is CASSYSSYNEQFF. As DNA, the CDR3 is TGTGCCAGCAGTTATAGCTCCTACAATGAGCAGTTCTTC.

This chain links TRBV12-2 with TRBJ2-6; the D segment call TRBD2 is taken from the table without a DNA check. TRBV12-2 is deemed a pseudogene. There are 16 residues in the CDR3. CDR3 residues: CASRPRGGSGANVLTF. The CDR3 nucleotides are TGTGCAAGTCGCCCGCGGGGAGGCTCTGGGGCCAACGTCCTGACTTTC.

The chain has TRBV9 and TRBJ2-7; weak D call: TRBD2 (7 bases). This CDR3 comprises 14 residues. The V end lost 0 bases, the J end lost 10 bases, and 17 bases lay between the germline ends. Germline V gene lookup returns CDR1 SGDLS and CDR2 YYNGEE. The CDR3 is CASSVEGGGGPQYF. The CDR3 DNA is TGTGCCAGCAGCGTAGAGGGTGGGGGGGGGCCCCAGTACTTC.

This chain connects TRBV6-1 to TRBJ1-3; D is perhaps TRBD1 (6 bases). CDR1 and CDR2 from the germline V gene are MNHNS and SASEGT. The CDR3 covers 16 residues. The V end was cut by 1 base, the J end by 0 bases, with 10 bases between. CDR3 in amino acids: CASSEVSGASGNTIYF. The CDR3 bases are TGTGCCAGCAGTGAAGTTTCAGGGGCCTCTGGAAACACCATATATTTT.

The chain links TRBV11-2 to TRBJ2-5; 15 bases agree with TRBD2. CDR1 SGHAT and CDR2 FQNNGV come from the germline V gene. V trimming: 5 bases; J trimming: 4 bases; junction bases outside the gene matches: 11. CDR3 length: 18 amino acids. This CDR3 reads CASSPLRTSGGAGETQYF. The CDR3 DNA is TGTGCCAGCAGCCCACTTCGGACTAGCGGGGGGGCCGGAGAGACCCAGTACTTC.

The chain recombines TRBV6-6 with TRBJ2-2; 9 bases are a match to TRBD1. After removal of 6 bases from V and 1 base from J, the junction contained 3 bases not matched to a gene. CDR1 is MNHNY, CDR2 SVGAGI, per germline (reference sequence). This CDR3 region has 15 residues. The CDR3 protein is CASRLGQGNTGELFF. In nucleotides, the CDR3 is TGTGCCAGCAGGTTGGGACAGGGGAACACCGGGGAGCTGTTTTTT.

This rearrangement joins TRBV21-1 to TRBJ1-4; TRBD1 was called by the table and not checked on the DNA. TRBV21-1 is annotated as a pseudogene. The CDR3 spans 16 residues. The DNA for the CDR3 is TGTGCCAGCTTTGTGGCAGGGCGGTCAACTAATGAAAAACTGTTTTTT. It codes for CASFVAGRSTNEKLFF.

This chain joins TRBV2 and TRBJ2-1; tentative D call: TRBD1 (6 bases). The CDR3 spans 15 residues. The V end lost 6 bases, the J end lost 2 bases, and 14 bases lay between the germline ends. Germline lookup yields CDR1 SNHLY and CDR2 FYNNEI. The DNA for the CDR3 is TGTGCCAGCAGCGCCCTGACAGGACCCTACAATGAGCAGTTCTTC. This gives the protein CASSALTGPYNEQFF.

The rearrangement uses TRBV9 and TRBJ2-7; 9 bases are a match to TRBD1. The CDR3 consists of 16 residues. V was pared by 0 bases and J by 0 bases, with 4 bases of the junction left unmatched. CDR1 and CDR2 from the germline V gene are SGDLS and YYNGEE. The CDR3 DNA follows: TGTGCCAGCAGCGTAGGAGGGACAGGGACCTCCTACGAGCAGTACTTC. Protein sequence: CASSVGGTGTSYEQYF.

J is TRBJ1-2 and V is TRBV4-1; 7 positions agree with TRBD1. Germline lookup yields CDR1 MGHRA and CDR2 YSYEKL. Trimming took 3 bases from V and 8 from J; bases not matched to a gene: 6. CDR3 length: 13 amino acids. This chain's CDR3 is CASSHYTGEGYTF. CDR3 nucleotides: TGCGCCAGCAGCCACTATACAGGGGAAGGCTACACCTTC.

J is TRBJ2-1 and V is TRBV4-2; 9 bases are shared with TRBD2. After removal of 0 bases from V and 10 bases from J, the junction contained 4 bases not matched to a gene. The germline V gene has CDR1 LGHNA and CDR2 YNFKEQ. The CDR3 loop spans 14 amino acids. The CDR3 DNA reads as TGTGCCAGCAGCCAAGATCCTAGCGGGGAGGAGCAGTTCTTC. Protein sequence: CASSQDPSGEEQFF.

This chain links TRBV5-1 with TRBJ1-5; the D gene is possibly TRBD1 (6 bases). Germline V gene data show CDR1 as SGHRS and CDR2 as YFSETQ. The CDR3 sequence is 16 residues long. Trimming took off 6 bases at V and 4 bases at J, with 20 bases between the two ends. The CDR3 loop reads CASTKDGRGRNQPQHF. The CDR3 nucleotides read TGCGCCAGCACTAAGGACGGGAGGGGGAGGAATCAGCCCCAGCATTTT.

J is TRBJ1-1 and V is TRBV2, with D tentatively TRBD1 (6 bases). CDR3 size: 11 residues. V was shortened by 9 bases and J by 8 bases, with 13 bases between the two germline ends. Germline CDR1 and CDR2: SNHLY and FYNNEI. The CDR3 region is CASYRVREAFF. The CDR3 DNA sequence: TGTGCCAGTTACAGGGTTCGGGAAGCTTTCTTT.

CDR3 nucleotides: TGCGCCAGCAGCTTGGATAGACTAGCTCTGGACACCGGGGAGCTGTTTTTT. Encoded protein: CASSLDRLALDTGELFF. This chain connects TRBV5-1 to TRBJ2-2, with 7 bases lining up with TRBD2. Germline trimming cut 0 bases from V and 3 bases from J; bases unmatched to any gene: 8. The CDR3 sequence is 17 residues long. Germline assignment: CDR1 SGHRS and CDR2 YFSETQ.

This rearrangement joins TRBV30 to TRBJ1-2; TRBD1 matches 9 bases. Germline CDR1 reads GTSNPN; CDR2 reads SVGIG (reference sequence). This CDR3 has 18 residues. V was clipped by 4 bases and J by 5 bases; unmatched bases: 20. This chain's CDR3 is CAWTSVLYWDREPYGYTF. For the CDR3, the DNA is TGTGCCTGGACGAGTGTACTCTACTGGGACAGGGAACCTTATGGCTACACCTTC.

The chain links TRBV4-2 to TRBJ1-1, with no clear D. Germline V gene sequence: CDR1 LGHNA, CDR2 YNFKEQ. The CDR3 totals 15 residues. Trimming pared 0 bases from V and 4 bases from J, leaving 12 bases between. As DNA, the CDR3 is TGTGCCAGCAGCCAAGATCTTCTCACTTCCACTGAAGCTTTCTTT. Protein product: CASSQDLLTSTEAFF.

The chain uses TRBV6-5 and TRBJ1-4; TRBD1 is a possible D gene (6 bases). This CDR3 is built from 15 residues. Germline V gives CDR1 MNHEY, CDR2 SVGAGI. The ends were cut back, 6 bases at V and 3 bases at J, with 14 bases in the middle. This chain's CDR3 is CASSSSTGPNEKLFF. The CDR3 DNA is TGTGCCAGCAGCTCCTCTACAGGGCCTAATGAAAAACTGTTTTTT.

This chain uses TRBV10-3 with TRBJ2-1; 7 nucleotides agree with TRBD2. The CDR3 has 15 amino acids. Germline CDR1 ENHRY, CDR2 SYGVKD. V gave up 3 bases and J gave up 4 bases; unmatched junction bases: 6. CDR3 residues: CAISEGASGYNEQFF. The DNA of the CDR3 is TGTGCCATCAGTGAAGGGGCTAGCGGATACAATGAGCAGTTCTTC.

The chain uses TRBV5-1 and TRBJ2-2; 7 bases align to TRBD1. This CDR3 spans 14 amino acids. The V gene end was trimmed by 5 bases and the J gene end by 6 bases; junction bases not matched to a gene: 7. CDR1 is SGHRS, CDR2 YFSETQ, per germline. This chain's CDR3 is CASRLSGGPGELFF. DNA for the CDR3: TGCGCCAGCAGGCTATCAGGGGGACCCGGGGAGCTGTTTTTT.

The chain is built from TRBV30 and TRBJ2-1, with TRBD1 as a possible D gene (6 bases). V lost 3 bases to trimming and J lost 4 bases, with 22 bases between them. The CDR3 is 17 residues long. Per the germline V gene, CDR1 is GTSNPN and CDR2 is SVGIG (reference sequence). CDR3 in amino acids: CAWSWPPRTVKYNEQFF. The CDR3 nucleotides read TGTGCCTGGAGCTGGCCCCCCAGGACAGTTAAGTACAATGAGCAGTTCTTC.

The gene calls are TRBV5-1 and TRBJ2-2; D may be TRBD1 (5 bases). Germline CDR1 reads SGHRS; CDR2 reads YFSETQ. Trimming pared 1 base from V and 0 bases from J, leaving 7 bases between. CDR3 length: 15 amino acids. The CDR3 protein is CASSLHRTNTGELFF. In DNA, the CDR3 is TGCGCCAGCAGCTTGCACAGGACGAACACCGGGGAGCTGTTTTTT.

The chain employs TRBV5-4 and TRBJ2-3; the D gene is possibly TRBD2 (5 bases). The germline V gene encodes CDR1 SGHNT and CDR2 YYREEE (reference sequence). The V gene lost 1 base and the J gene lost 0 bases, with 15 bases spanning the gap. The CDR3 is made up of 17 amino acids. This chain's CDR3 is CASSLFLAGPSTDTQYF. In DNA form, the CDR3 reads TGTGCCAGCAGCTTGTTTCTGGCGGGCCCTAGCACAGATACGCAGTATTTT.

The CDR3 sequence: CASKDNLNTEAFF. CDR3 DNA sequence: TGTGCCAGCAAGGACAACTTGAACACTGAAGCTTTCTTT. This sequence joins TRBV25-1 and TRBJ1-1; the D gene is possibly TRBD1 (5 bases). Germline CDR1 MGHDK, CDR2 SYGVNS. The length of the CDR3 is 13 residues. V was trimmed by 7 bases and J by 0 bases, leaving 9 bases between them.

V gene TRBV5-4 combines with J gene TRBJ2-6, with D perhaps TRBD1 (5 bases). This CDR3 is built from 15 residues. The germline V gene encodes CDR1 SGHNT and CDR2 YYREEE (reference sequence). Trimming removed 2 bases from V and 3 bases from J, with 9 bases in between. DNA of the CDR3: TGTGCCAGCAGCTTAGGACAATTTGGGGCCAACGTCCTGACTTTC. This codes for CASSLGQFGANVLTF.

This clone has a single count. V and J are TRBV7-9 and TRBJ2-5, with D possibly being TRBD2 (6 bases). V was clipped by 0 bases and J by 3 bases, with 14 bases between them. The CDR3 contains 16 residues. From germline, CDR1 is SEHNR and CDR2 FQNEAQ (reference sequence). This chain's CDR3 is CASSLAHSGLEETQYF. In nucleotides, the CDR3 is TGTGCCAGCAGCTTAGCCCATAGCGGTCTAGAAGAGACCCAGTACTTC.

The V call is TRBV5-1, the J call TRBJ1-2; the match to TRBD1 covers 11 bases. Germline V gives CDR1 SGHRS, CDR2 YFSETQ. The CDR3 spans 16 residues. V shed 7 bases, J shed 0 bases, and the junction held 8 bases outside the gene matches. The DNA for the CDR3 is TGCGCCAGCGGACGGACAGGGGGCCCCGCTAACTATGGCTACACCTTC. Its translation: CASGRTGGPANYGYTF. The full variable domain, in which reference TRBV5-1 and TRBJ1-2 provide the parts outside the CDR3, is KAGVTQTPRYLIKTRGQQVTLSCSPISGHRSVSWYQQTPGQGLQFLFEYFSETQRNKGNFPGRFSGRQFSNSRSEMNVSTLELGDSALYLCASGRTGGPANYGYTFGSGTRLTVV.

V gene TRBV27 combines with J gene TRBJ1-6; D not certain. Germline V gives CDR1 MNHEY, CDR2 SMNVEV (reference sequence). CDR3 length equals 15 residues. Trimming pared 2 bases from V and 7 bases from J, leaving 12 bases between. The CDR3 protein is CASSLGERVNSPLHF. The CDR3 DNA reads as TGTGCCAGCAGTTTAGGGGAGCGGGTAAATTCACCCCTCCACTTT.

CDR3 coding DNA: TGTGCCAGCAGGCCGACAGGGGGGGAGTACAATGAGCAGTTCTTC. Translating gives CASRPTGGEYNEQFF. This chain joins TRBV2 and TRBJ2-1; 9 nucleotides line up with TRBD1. The V gene end was trimmed by 6 bases and the J gene end by 4 bases; junction bases not matched to a gene: 7. Germline V gene data show CDR1 as SNHLY and CDR2 as FYNNEI. The CDR3 length is 15 residues.

This chain connects TRBV13 to TRBJ2-1; the D gene is possibly TRBD2 (6 bases). V shed 0 bases and J shed 0 bases, with 15 bases lying between them. The CDR3 has 18 residues. CDR1 is PRHDT, CDR2 FYEKMQ, per germline (reference sequence). The CDR3 region is CASSLGGLYRTSYNEQFF. The CDR3 coding sequence is TGTGCCAGCAGCTTAGGGGGACTGTATAGGACCTCCTACAATGAGCAGTTCTTC.